Below, one TCR beta chain is given with its context. Its antigen is unknown. Base qualities are not provided; no much larger clone lies one nucleotide away. TCRbeta CDR3 regions were amplified from genomic DNA by means of the immunoSEQ Assay, a bias-controlled multiplex PCR. From the authors' description of their analysis: The number of nucleated cells in each sample was estimated from the amplification of reference gene primers within the assay. Sequence reads were collapsed and filtered to measure the absolute abundance of every unique TCRbeta CDR3 rearrangement. For each sample, productive Simpson clonality was calculated by taking the square root of Simpson's diversity index across productive rearrangements. Entries here come from immuneACCESS through TCRdb and include only in-frame sequences with V and J called. Some clones fail to appear in such tables; in the studies checked, an unresolved V gene covers under half of the shortfall, and the cause of the remainder is unknown. From that table come the V and J calls and clone size; the DNA was used to work out D and trimming. The sample profile shows about 69,000 clones; about 80% of them were found once. Roughly 13% of the sample is in the top ten clones.

The data stem from a study of blood T cell repertoires in COVID-19 (dated by TCRdb to about 2020). Describing the broader study: Samples covering the acute and convalescent phases of COVID-19 were provided by collaborators in the United States, Italy and Spain. The material from the prospective study consisted of cDNA or gDNA derived from T cells, B-cell-depleted T cells, or PBMCs. The dataset comprised deeply sampled blood TCRbeta repertoires from subjects exposed to, actively infected with, or recovered from COVID-19. A freely available public database, intended as a resource for researchers studying the immune response to SARS-CoV-2, is where the repertoires were released. The samples were drawn from the first 160 participants of the ongoing ImmuneRACE study and from roughly 1,300 subjects provided by 6 global collaborators. Sample metadata almost always included a de-identified subject ID, COVID-19 status, age in years and sex. Where available, HLA class I and class II types were obtained from metadata supplied by the sample provider rather than from assay-based typing.

The paper's findings and limits, for the study overall: How much clinical and demographic metadata was included differed by source and by participant, and the metadata was provided uncurated.

In Seattle, one collaborating source enrolled patients while the infection was active and tracked those patients longitudinally over the course of disease. Each collaborating institution followed its own protocols to collect whole blood in K2EDTA tubes. For TCRbeta analysis, collaborator samples were shipped as frozen whole blood, as isolated PBMCs, or as DNA extracted from either sample type. CDR1 is given as LGHDT and CDR2 as YNNKEL, both from the germline V gene (reference sequence). Counted from cysteine to phenylalanine, this CDR3 has 16 amino acids. Just CDR3 DNA is preserved here, 48 bases in frame from base 1. A distance of 14 bases separates the germline ends of V and J, which lose 0 bases and 6 bases respectively.

Source material: peripheral blood. The V and J genes are TRBV3-1 (or the pseudogene TRBV3-2) and TRBJ1-4; TRBD1 is perhaps the D gene, given 6 matching bases. The sequence was collected from a man in his fifties with COVID-19, enrolled during active disease. The CDR3 is CASSQDYGGGDEKLFF. In nucleotides, the sequence is TGTGCCAGCAGCCAAGATTATGGGGGCGGCGATGAAAAACTGTTTTTT.